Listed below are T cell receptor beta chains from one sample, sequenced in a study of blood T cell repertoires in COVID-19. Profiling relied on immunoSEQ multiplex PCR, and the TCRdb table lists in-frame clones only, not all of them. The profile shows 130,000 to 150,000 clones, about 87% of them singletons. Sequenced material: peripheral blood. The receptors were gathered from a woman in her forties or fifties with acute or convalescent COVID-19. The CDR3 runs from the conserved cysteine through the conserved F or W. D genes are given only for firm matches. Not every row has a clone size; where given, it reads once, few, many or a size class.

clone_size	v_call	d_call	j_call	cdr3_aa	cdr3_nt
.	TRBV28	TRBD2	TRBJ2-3	CASSPRTSGPDTQYF	TGTGCCAGCAGTCCAAGGACTAGCGGTCCAGATACGCAGTATTTT
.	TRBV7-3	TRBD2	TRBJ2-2	CASSRTSGRTNTGELFF	TGTGCCAGCAGCAGAACTAGCGGGAGAACGAACACCGGGGAGCTGTTTTTT
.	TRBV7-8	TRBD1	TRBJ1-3	CASSLNRDRVIRNTIYF	TGTGCCAGCAGCTTAAACCGGGACAGGGTTATAAGAAACACCATATATTTT
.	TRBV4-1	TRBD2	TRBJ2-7	CASSQQGGGTTYEQYF	TGCGCCAGCAGCCAACAGGGCGGGGGGACCACCTACGAGCAGTACTTC
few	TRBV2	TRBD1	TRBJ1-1	CASSPGQGVTEAFF	TGTGCCAGCAGTCCGGGACAGGGGGTCACTGAAGCTTTCTTT
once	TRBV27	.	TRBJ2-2	CASKLANTGELFF	TGTGCCAGCAAACTAGCGAACACCGGGGAGCTGTTTTTT
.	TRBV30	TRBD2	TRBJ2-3	CAWTGTSGSGTQYF	TGTGCCTGGACCGGGACTAGCGGGAGTGGTACGCAGTATTTT
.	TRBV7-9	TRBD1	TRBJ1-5	CASSTPPRQGDNQPQHF	TGTGCCAGCAGCACCCCCCCCCGACAGGGGGACAATCAGCCCCAGCATTTT
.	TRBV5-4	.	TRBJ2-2	CASSLAGTGELFF	TGTGCCAGCAGCTTGGCGGGCACCGGGGAGCTGTTTTTT
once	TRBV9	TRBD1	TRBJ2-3	CASSTPGQGLDTQYF	TGTGCCAGCAGCACTCCGGGACAGGGTCTAGATACGCAGTATTTT
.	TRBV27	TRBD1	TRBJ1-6	CASSKNRGNSPLHF	TGTGCCAGCAGTAAGAACAGGGGTAATTCACCCCTCCACTTT
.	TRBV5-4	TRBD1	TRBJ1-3	CASSVSQGARGNTIYF	TGTGCCAGCAGCGTATCACAGGGGGCGCGGGGAAACACCATATATTTT
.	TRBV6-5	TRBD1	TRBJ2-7	CASSSPRDSSYEQYF	TGTGCCAGCAGCAGCCCCCGGGACAGCTCCTACGAGCAGTACTTC
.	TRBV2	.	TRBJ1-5	CASSDDMRGWSNQPQHF	TGTGCCAGCAGTGATGACATGCGGGGTTGGAGCAATCAGCCCCAGCATTTT
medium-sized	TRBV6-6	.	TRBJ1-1	CASTTSGIGTEAFF	TGTGCCAGCACAACTAGCGGGATCGGGACTGAAGCTTTCTTT